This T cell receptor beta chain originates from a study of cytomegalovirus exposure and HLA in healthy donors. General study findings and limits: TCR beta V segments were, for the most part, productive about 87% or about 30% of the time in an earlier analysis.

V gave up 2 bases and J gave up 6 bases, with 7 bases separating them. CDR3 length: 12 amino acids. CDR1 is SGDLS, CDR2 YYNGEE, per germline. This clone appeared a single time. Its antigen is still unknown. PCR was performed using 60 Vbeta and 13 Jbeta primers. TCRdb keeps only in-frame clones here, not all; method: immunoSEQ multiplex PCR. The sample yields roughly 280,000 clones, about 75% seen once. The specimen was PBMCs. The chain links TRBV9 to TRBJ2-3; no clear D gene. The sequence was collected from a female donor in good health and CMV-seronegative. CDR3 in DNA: TGTGCCAGCAGCGTCTATACGGATACGCAGTATTTT. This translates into CASSVYTDTQYF.